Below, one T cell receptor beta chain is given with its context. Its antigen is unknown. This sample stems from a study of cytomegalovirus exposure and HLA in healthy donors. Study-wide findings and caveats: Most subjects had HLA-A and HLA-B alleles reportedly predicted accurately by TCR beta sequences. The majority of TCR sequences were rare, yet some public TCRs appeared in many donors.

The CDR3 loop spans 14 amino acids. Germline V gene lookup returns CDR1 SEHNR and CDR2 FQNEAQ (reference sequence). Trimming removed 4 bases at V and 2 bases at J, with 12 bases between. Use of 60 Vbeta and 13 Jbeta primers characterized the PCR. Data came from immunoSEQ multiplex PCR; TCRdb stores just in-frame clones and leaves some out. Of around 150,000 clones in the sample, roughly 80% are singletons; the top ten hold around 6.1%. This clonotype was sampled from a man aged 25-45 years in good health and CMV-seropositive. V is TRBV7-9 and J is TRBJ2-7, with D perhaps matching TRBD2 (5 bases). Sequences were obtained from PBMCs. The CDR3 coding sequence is TGTGCCAGCAGCTCTCTAGGGAGTGCCTACGAGCAGTACTTC. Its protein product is CASSSLGSAYEQYF.